Detailed here is one TCR beta chain. The sample comes from a study of long-term antiretroviral therapy in people with HIV. At survey level, the immunoSEQ assay was run in its v3.0 version. TCRdb keeps only in-frame clones here, not all; method: immunoSEQ multiplex PCR. The data show about 39,000 clones, 86% seen once. This CDR3 has 13 residues. The V gene lost 4 bases and the J gene lost 6 bases, with 7 bases spanning the gap. Germline CDR1 reads MNHNS; CDR2 reads SASEGT. The chain links TRBV6-1 to TRBJ1-6, with D uncertain. This receptor was obtained from a woman aged 45-65 years with HIV. This specimen consisted of unsorted PBMCs, obtained 1.2 years after starting antiretroviral therapy. The chain's CDR3 is CASSGGTNSPLHF. CDR3 in DNA: TGTGCCAGCAGTGGCGGAACTAATTCACCCCTCCACTTT.